The source of this T cell receptor beta chain is a study of blood T cell repertoires in COVID-19. Background on the study: In each case, the material was cDNA or gDNA derived from T cells, B-cell-depleted T cells, or PBMCs.

In its sample, this clone was seen a few times. There are 12 residues in the CDR3. CDR1 and CDR2 (germline): LGHDT, YNNKEL (reference sequence). The germline V and J ends were trimmed by 2 bases and 2 bases, with 4 bases remaining between them. Study processing details: Amplification from reference gene primers served as the basis for estimated nucleated cell counts. Sequencing used immunoSEQ multiplex PCR; TCRdb keeps in-frame clones, though not all of them. Clone size and the V and J calls come from that table; the DNA yielded D and trimming. This sample yields hundreds of thousands of clones, of which roughly 89% are seen a single time; around 5.8% belongs to the top ten. Ages ranged from 18 to 89 years, with residence in fewer than 25 US areas. Recovered status applied to Cohort 3 donors who had two consecutive negative PCRs. It also applied to those with clearance or with symptom resolution.

V is TRBV3-1 (or the pseudogene TRBV3-2) and J is TRBJ2-7, with D uncertain. The sample comprised PBMCs or T cells enriched from blood (not recorded which). The source of this sequence is a woman aged 35 to 49 who had recovered from COVID-19. The CDR3 DNA follows: TGTGCCAGCAGCCAAAACACCTACGAGCAGTACTTC. This encodes CASSQNTYEQYF.